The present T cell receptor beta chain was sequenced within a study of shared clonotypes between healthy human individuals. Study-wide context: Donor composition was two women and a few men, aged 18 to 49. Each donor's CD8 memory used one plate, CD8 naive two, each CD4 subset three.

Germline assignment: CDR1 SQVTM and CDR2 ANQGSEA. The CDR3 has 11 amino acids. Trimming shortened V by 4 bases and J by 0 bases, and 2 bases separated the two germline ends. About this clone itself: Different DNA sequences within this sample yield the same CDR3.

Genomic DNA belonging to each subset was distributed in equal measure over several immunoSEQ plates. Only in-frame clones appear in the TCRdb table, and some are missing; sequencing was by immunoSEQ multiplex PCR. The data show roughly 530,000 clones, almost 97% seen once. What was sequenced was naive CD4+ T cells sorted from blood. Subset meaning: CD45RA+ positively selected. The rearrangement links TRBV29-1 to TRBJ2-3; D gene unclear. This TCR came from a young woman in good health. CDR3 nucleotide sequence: TGCAGCGTTGGAAGCACAGATACGCAGTATTTT. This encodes CSVGSTDTQYF.